Listed below are T cell receptor beta chains from one sample, sequenced in a study of regulatory T cells in long-lasting Graves disease. TCRdb independently ran MiXCR on the multiplex PCR reads; one entry per CDR3 protein. The profile shows a few hundred thousand distinct CDR3 sequences, 20% to 25% of them singletons. The source was peripheral blood mononuclear cells (PBMCs), collected at new diagnosis, from a patient treated with antithyroid drugs. These receptor sequences come from a female donor with Graves disease. CDR3s include the opening cysteine and the closing phenylalanine or tryptophan. The order of the fields is V gene, clone size, J gene, CDR3 protein. Where a row states a size, it is once, few, many or the class of an expanded clone; other rows omit it.

v_gene: TRBV9; abundance: few; j_gene: TRBJ2-5; CDR3aa: CASSANLAGEQETQYF
v_gene: TRBV10-3; abundance: -; j_gene: TRBJ1-5; CDR3aa: CAIRGQGENQPQHF
v_gene: TRBV6-1; abundance: -; j_gene: TRBJ2-1; CDR3aa: CASSRLAGGVGQFF
v_gene: TRBV11-2; abundance: many; j_gene: TRBJ2-3; CDR3aa: CASSQSGGRTDTQYF
v_gene: TRBV4-3; abundance: -; j_gene: TRBJ2-6; CDR3aa: CASSQRAGPSGANVLTF
v_gene: TRBV6-2/TRBV6-3; abundance: few; j_gene: TRBJ2-5; CDR3aa: CASREVETQYF
v_gene: TRBV6-4; abundance: few; j_gene: TRBJ2-3; CDR3aa: CASSDGTPMGDTQYF
v_gene: TRBV10-3; abundance: few; j_gene: TRBJ2-1; CDR3aa: CAISKKLSGGAGEQFF
v_gene: TRBV28; abundance: -; j_gene: TRBJ1-4; CDR3aa: CASRSGVPNEKLFF
v_gene: TRBV6-1; abundance: few; j_gene: TRBJ2-7; CDR3aa: CASSLNSGAGEQYF
v_gene: TRBV14; abundance: -; j_gene: TRBJ2-3; CDR3aa: CASSQVFLRGVTGEDTQYF
v_gene: TRBV5-4; abundance: -; j_gene: TRBJ2-3; CDR3aa: CASKRGSADTQYF
v_gene: TRBV29-1; abundance: few; j_gene: TRBJ2-2; CDR3aa: CSGRLAPGELFF
v_gene: TRBV20-1; abundance: many; j_gene: TRBJ2-3; CDR3aa: CSARGLGGTDTQYF
v_gene: TRBV19; abundance: -; j_gene: TRBJ1-3; CDR3aa: CASRELENRDRGGSIYF
v_gene: TRBV28; abundance: -; j_gene: TRBJ1-1; CDR3aa: CASSPGTRTENTEAFF
v_gene: TRBV6-2/TRBV6-3; abundance: many; j_gene: TRBJ2-5; CDR3aa: CASSYSPATGEKETQYF
v_gene: TRBV6-2/TRBV6-3; abundance: few; j_gene: TRBJ1-1; CDR3aa: CASRHSGTPSGNRNTEAFF
v_gene: TRBV12-3/TRBV12-4; abundance: -; j_gene: TRBJ2-3; CDR3aa: CASSLARTGADTQYF
v_gene: TRBV7-9; abundance: few; j_gene: TRBJ2-1; CDR3aa: CASSLPGPSNNNEQFF
v_gene: TRBV7-3; abundance: few; j_gene: TRBJ2-2; CDR3aa: CASSSSAISGELFF
v_gene: TRBV12-3/TRBV12-4; abundance: few; j_gene: TRBJ1-6; CDR3aa: CASSWYRNSPLHF
v_gene: TRBV7-2; abundance: many; j_gene: TRBJ2-5; CDR3aa: CASSVGETQYF
v_gene: TRBV18; abundance: many; j_gene: TRBJ2-3; CDR3aa: CASSGLAATDTQYF
v_gene: TRBV16; abundance: many; j_gene: TRBJ2-5; CDR3aa: CASSQGSQETQYF
v_gene: TRBV2; abundance: many; j_gene: TRBJ2-5; CDR3aa: CASSELRQQETQYF
v_gene: TRBV4-3; abundance: few; j_gene: TRBJ2-2; CDR3aa: CASSLREGLGTGELFF
v_gene: TRBV7-3; abundance: many; j_gene: TRBJ1-2; CDR3aa: CASSAEPGHTNYGYTF
v_gene: TRBV11-2; abundance: many; j_gene: TRBJ2-1; CDR3aa: CASSFGPSYNEQFF
v_gene: TRBV7-6; abundance: -; j_gene: TRBJ2-3; CDR3aa: CASSPETSGPSTDTQYF